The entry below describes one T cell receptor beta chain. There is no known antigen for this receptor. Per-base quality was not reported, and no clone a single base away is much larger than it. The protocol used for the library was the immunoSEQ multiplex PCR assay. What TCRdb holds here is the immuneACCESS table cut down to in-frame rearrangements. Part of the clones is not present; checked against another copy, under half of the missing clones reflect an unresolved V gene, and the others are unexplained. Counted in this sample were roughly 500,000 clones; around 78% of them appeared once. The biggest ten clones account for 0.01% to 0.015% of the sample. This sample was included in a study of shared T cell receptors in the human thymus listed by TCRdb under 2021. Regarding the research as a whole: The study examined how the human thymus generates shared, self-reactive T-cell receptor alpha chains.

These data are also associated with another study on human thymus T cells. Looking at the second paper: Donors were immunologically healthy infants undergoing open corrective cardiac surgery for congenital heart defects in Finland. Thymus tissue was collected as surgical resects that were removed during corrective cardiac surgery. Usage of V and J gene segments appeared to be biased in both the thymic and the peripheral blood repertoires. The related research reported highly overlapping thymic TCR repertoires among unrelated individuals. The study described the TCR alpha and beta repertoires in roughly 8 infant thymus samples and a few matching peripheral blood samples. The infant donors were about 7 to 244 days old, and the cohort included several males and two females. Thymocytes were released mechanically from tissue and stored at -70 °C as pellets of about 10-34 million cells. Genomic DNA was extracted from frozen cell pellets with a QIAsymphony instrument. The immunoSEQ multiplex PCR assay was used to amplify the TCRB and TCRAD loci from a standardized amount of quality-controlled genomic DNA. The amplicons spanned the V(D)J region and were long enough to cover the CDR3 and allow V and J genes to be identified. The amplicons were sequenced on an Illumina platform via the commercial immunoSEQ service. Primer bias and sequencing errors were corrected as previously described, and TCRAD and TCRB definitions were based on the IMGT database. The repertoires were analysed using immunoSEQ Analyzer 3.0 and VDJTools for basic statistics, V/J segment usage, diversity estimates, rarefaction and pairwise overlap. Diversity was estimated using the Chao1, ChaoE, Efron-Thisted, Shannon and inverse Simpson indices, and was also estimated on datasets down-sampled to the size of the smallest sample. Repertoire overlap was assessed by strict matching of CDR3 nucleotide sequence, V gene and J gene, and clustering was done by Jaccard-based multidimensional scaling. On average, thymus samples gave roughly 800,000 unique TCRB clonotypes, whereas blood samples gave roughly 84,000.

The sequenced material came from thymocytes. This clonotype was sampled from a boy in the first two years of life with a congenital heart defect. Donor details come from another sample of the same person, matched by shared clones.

CDR3 reads: CASSARGRETQYF. The DNA sequence reads TGTGCCAGCAGCGCGCGCGGGAGAGAGACCCAGTACTTC. Recombination joined TRBV7-6 with TRBJ2-5, with 7 central nucleotides matching TRBD2. Clipping removes 5 bases from V and 4 bases from J, with 4 as the unmatched junction base count. CDR1 SGHVS and CDR2 FNYEAQ were looked up in the germline V gene. Measured from the cysteine to the phenylalanine, the CDR3 is 13 residues long. Only the CDR3 portion is preserved as DNA: 39 bases, with reading frame beginning at the first base.